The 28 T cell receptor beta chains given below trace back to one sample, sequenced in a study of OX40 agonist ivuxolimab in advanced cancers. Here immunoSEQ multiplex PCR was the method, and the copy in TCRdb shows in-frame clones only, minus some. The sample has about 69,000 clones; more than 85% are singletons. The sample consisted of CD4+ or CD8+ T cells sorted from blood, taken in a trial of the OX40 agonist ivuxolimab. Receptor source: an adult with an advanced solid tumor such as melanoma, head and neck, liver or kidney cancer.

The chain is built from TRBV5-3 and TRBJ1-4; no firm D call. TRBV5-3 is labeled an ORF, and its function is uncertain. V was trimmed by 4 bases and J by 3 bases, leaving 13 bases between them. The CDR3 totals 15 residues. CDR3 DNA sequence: TGTGCCAGAAGCCAAAAACAGACCTCTAATGAAAAACTGTTTTTT. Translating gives CARSQKQTSNEKLFF.

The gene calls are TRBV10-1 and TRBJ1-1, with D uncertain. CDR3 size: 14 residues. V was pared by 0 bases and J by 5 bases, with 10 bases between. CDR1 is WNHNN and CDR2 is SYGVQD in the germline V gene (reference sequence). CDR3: CASSESMGFTEAFF. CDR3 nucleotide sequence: TGCGCCAGCAGTGAGTCGATGGGTTTTACTGAAGCTTTCTTT.

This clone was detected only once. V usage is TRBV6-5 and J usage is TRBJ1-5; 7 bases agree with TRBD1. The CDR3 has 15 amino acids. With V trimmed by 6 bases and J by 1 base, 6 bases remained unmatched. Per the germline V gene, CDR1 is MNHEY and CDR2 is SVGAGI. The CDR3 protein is CASSRTGRSNQPQHF. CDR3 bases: TGTGCCAGCAGCCGGACAGGTAGGAGCAATCAGCCCCAGCATTTT.

CDR3 DNA sequence: TGTGCCAGCAGTTACCGGCAGGGCGGTGGCTACACCTTC. It translates to CASSYRQGGGYTF. This chain connects TRBV6-5 to TRBJ1-2; D might be TRBD1 (5 bases). Germline V gene lookup returns CDR1 MNHEY and CDR2 SVGAGI. V lost 2 bases and J lost 7, with 11 bases in between. CDR3 size: 13 residues.

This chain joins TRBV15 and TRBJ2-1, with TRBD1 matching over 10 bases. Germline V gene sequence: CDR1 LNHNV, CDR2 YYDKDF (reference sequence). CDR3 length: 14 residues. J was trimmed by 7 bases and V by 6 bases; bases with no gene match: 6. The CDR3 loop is CATRGRDRGNEQFF. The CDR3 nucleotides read TGTGCCACCAGAGGCCGGGACAGGGGAAATGAGCAGTTCTTC.

CDR3 protein: CASSLAGGLVLTGELFF. Written as DNA, the CDR3 is TGTGCCAGCAGCTTGGCCGGGGGACTAGTTTTGACCGGGGAGCTGTTTTTT. The V call is TRBV5-6, the J call TRBJ2-2, with 8 bases matching TRBD2. The junction had 9 bases not matched to a gene; V was cut back by 0 bases and J by 5 bases. Looked up from germline, CDR1 is SGHDT and CDR2 is YYEEEE. The CDR3 extends over 17 amino acids. The complete variable domain, with remaining parts taken from reference TRBV5-6 and TRBJ2-2, reads DAGVTQSPTHLIKTRGQQVTLRCSPKSGHDTVSWYQQALGQGPQFIFQYYEEEERQRGNFPDRFSGHQFPNYSSELNVNALLLGDSALYLCASSLAGGLVLTGELFFGEGSRLTVL.

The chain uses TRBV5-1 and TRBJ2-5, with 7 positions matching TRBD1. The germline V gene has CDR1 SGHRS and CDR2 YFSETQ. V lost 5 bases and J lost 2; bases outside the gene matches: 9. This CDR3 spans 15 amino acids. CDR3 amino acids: CASRQIGQEQETQYF. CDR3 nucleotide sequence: TGCGCCAGCAGACAGATCGGACAGGAGCAAGAGACCCAGTACTTC.

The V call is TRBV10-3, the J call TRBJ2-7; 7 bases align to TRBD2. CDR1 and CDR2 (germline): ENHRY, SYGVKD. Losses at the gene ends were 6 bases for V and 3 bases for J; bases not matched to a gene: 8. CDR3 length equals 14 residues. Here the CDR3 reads CAISGTTVFYEQYF. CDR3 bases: TGTGCCATCAGCGGGACTACCGTTTTCTACGAGCAGTACTTC.

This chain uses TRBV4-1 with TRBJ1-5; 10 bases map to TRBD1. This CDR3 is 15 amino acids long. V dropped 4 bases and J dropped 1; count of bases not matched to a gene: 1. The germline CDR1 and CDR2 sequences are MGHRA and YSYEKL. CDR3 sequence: CASSPGQGSNQPQHF. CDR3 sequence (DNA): TGCGCCAGCAGCCCGGGACAGGGGAGCAATCAGCCCCAGCATTTT.

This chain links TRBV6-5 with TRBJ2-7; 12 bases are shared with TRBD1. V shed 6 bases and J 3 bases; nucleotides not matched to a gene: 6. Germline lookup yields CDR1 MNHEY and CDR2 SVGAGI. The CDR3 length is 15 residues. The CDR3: CASRWDRGRYYEQYF. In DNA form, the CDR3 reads TGTGCCAGCAGGTGGGACAGGGGGCGATACTACGAGCAGTACTTC.

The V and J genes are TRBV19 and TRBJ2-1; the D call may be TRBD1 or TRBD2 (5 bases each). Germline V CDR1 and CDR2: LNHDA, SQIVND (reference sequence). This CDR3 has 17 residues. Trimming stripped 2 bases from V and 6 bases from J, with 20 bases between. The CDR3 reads CASSIKLRGRFGNEQFF. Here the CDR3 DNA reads TGTGCCAGTAGTATAAAGTTGAGGGGTCGGTTCGGCAATGAGCAGTTCTTC.

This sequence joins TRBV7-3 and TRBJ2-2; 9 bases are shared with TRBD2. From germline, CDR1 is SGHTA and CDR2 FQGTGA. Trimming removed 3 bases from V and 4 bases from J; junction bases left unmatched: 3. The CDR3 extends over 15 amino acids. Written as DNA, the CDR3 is TGTGCCAGCAGCTTCGCGCGGGAGGGCACCGGGGAGCTGTTTTTT. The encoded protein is CASSFAREGTGELFF. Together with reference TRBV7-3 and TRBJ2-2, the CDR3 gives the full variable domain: GAGVSQTPSNKVTEKGKYVELRCDPISGHTALYWYRQSLGQGPEFLIYFQGTGAADDSGLPNDRFFAVRPEGSVSTLKIQRTERGDSAVYLCASSFAREGTGELFFGEGSRLTVL.

The CDR3 loop reads CASHPPRTEDSPLHF. CDR3 sequence (DNA): TGTGCCAGCCATCCCCCCAGGACCGAGGATTCACCCCTCCACTTT. The gene calls are TRBV2 and TRBJ1-6; D not resolved. CDR1 is SNHLY, CDR2 FYNNEI, per germline. The V end lost 8 bases, the J end lost 8 bases, and 19 bases lay between the germline ends. The CDR3 is made up of 15 amino acids.

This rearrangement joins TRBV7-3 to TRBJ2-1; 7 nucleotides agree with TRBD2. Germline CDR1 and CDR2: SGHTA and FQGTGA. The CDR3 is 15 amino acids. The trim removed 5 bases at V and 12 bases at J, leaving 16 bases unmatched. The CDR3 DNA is TGTGCCAGCAGCCCCCTGGGGGGGAGGGACCTCGGGCAGTTCTTC. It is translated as CASSPLGGRDLGQFF.

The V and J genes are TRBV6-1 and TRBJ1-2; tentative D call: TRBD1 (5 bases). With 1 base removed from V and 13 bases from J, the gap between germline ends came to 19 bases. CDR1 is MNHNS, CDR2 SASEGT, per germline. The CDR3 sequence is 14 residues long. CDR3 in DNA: TGTGCCAGCAGTGAAGGAGGGACCTTCACTTTCATCACCTTC. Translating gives CASSEGGTFTFITF.

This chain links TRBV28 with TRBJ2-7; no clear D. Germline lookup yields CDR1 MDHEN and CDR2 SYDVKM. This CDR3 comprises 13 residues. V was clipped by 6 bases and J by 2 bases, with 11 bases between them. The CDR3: CASRQKIPYEQYF. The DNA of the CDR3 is TGTGCCAGCAGACAAAAGATTCCCTACGAGCAGTACTTC.

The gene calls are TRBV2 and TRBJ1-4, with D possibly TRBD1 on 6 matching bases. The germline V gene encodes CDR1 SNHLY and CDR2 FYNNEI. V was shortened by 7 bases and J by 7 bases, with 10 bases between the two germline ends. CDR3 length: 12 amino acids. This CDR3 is CASKQGTEKLFF. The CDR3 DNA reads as TGTGCCAGCAAACAGGGCACTGAAAAACTGTTTTTT.

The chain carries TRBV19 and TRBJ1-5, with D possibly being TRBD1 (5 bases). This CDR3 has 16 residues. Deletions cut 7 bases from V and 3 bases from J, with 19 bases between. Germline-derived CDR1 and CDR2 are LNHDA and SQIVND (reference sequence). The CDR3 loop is CASTPVGGPPNQPQHF. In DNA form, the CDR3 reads TGTGCCAGTACCCCCGTGGGGGGACCCCCCAATCAGCCCCAGCATTTT.

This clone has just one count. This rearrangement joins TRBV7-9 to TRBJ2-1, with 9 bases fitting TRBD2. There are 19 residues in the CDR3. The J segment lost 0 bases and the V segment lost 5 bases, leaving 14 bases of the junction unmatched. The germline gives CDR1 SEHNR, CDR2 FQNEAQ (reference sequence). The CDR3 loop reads CASSIGLARSQSSYNEQFF. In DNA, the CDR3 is TGTGCCAGCAGCATCGGACTAGCGAGATCGCAAAGCTCCTACAATGAGCAGTTCTTC.

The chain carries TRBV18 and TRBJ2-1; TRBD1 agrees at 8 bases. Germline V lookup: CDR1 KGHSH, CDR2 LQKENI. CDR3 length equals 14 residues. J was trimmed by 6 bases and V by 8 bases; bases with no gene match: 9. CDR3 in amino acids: CASRRDRLANEQFF. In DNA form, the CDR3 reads TGTGCCAGCCGCCGGGACAGGCTTGCCAATGAGCAGTTCTTC.

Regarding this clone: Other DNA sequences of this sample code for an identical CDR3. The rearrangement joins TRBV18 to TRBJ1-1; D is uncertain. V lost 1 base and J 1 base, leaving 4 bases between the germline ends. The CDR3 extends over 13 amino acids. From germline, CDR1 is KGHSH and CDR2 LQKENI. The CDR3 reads CASSPQRNTEAFF. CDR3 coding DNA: TGTGCCAGCTCACCACAGAGGAACACTGAAGCTTTCTTT.

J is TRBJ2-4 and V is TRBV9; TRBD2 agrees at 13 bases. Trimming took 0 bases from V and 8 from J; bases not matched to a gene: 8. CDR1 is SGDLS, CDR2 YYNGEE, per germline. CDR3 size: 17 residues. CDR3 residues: CASSVGTSGSLVDIQYF. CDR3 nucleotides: TGTGCCAGCAGCGTAGGGACTAGCGGGAGTTTGGTAGACATTCAGTACTTC.

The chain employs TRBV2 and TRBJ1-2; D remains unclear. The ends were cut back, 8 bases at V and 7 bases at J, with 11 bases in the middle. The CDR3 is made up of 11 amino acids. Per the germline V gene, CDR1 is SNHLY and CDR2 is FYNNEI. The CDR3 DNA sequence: TGTGCCAGCGTCGGACTCTTTGGCTACACCTTC. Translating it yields CASVGLFGYTF.

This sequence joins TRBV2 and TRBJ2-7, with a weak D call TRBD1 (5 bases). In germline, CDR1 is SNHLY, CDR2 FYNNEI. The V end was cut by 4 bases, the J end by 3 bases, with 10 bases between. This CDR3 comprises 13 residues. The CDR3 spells CASSGREGYEQYF. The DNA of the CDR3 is TGTGCCAGCAGTGGCAGGGAAGGCTACGAGCAGTACTTC.

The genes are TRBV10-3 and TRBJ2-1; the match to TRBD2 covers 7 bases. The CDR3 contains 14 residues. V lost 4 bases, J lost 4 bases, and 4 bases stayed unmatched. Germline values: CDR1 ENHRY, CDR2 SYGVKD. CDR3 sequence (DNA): TGTGCCATCAGTGCTGGGGAGGGGTACAATGAGCAGTTCTTC. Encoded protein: CAISAGEGYNEQFF.

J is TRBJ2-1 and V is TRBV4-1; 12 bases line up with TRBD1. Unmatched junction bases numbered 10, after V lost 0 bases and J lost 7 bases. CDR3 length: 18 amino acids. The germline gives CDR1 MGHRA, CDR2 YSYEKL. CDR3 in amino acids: CASSQESPGTGGKNEQFF. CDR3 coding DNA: TGCGCCAGCAGCCAAGAATCACCCGGGACAGGGGGCAAGAATGAGCAGTTCTTC.

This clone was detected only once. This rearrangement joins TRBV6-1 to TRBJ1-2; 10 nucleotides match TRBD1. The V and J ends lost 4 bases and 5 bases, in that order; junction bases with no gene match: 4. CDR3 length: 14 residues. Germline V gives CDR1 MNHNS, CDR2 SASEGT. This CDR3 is CASSGDRGSYGYTF. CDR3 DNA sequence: TGTGCCAGCAGTGGGGACAGGGGAAGTTATGGCTACACCTTC.

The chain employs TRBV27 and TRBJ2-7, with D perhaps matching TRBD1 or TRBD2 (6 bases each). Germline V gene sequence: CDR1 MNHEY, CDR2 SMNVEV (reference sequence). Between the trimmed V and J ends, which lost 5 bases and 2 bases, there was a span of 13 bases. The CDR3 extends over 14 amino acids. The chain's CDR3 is CASSGMGGPYEQYF. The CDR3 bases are TGTGCCAGCAGTGGGATGGGGGGCCCCTACGAGCAGTACTTC.